This TCR beta chain came from a study of T cell repertoires in cytomegalovirus infection. Of note for this clonotype: Its antigen is undetermined.

TCRdb re-derived calls from the reads in MiXCR, one entry per CDR3 protein. The sample lists about half a million distinct CDR3 sequences, roughly a third occurring once. Germline lookup yields CDR1 SEHNR and CDR2 FQNEAQ (reference sequence). The CDR3 is made up of 16 amino acids. Trimming took off 5 bases at V and 2 bases at J, with 15 bases between the two ends. Here the sequenced sample was cultured PBMCs, taken from culture after CMV antigen stimulation. The J gene is TRBJ1-4, the V gene TRBV7-9, with a tentative D call TRBD1 (6 bases). The receptor was isolated from a human donor in good health (CMV status not recorded). Some clones in this sample may be carry-over from other donors' samples. CDR3 DNA: TGTGCCAGCAGCCACGGGGGGCGGGGGACTAATGAAAAACTGTTTTTT. Its protein product is CASSHGGRGTNEKLFF.